This T cell receptor (beta chain) was documented in a study of T cell responses to AZD1222 COVID-19 vaccine. General study points: White British donors predominated, females outnumbered males, and clonal diversity was possibly underestimated. It was only a handful of AZD1222 recipients who were seropositive at baseline. Along spike, vaccine-associated CD4 TCRs were found throughout, with dominance at 160-218 and 743-854.

The V gene's germline CDR1 is SGHTA and CDR2 FQGNSA. The CDR3 runs to 13 residues. On this clone: Its antigen is as yet unknown.

Pooled samples include second doses given at about 4 or 12 weeks. The method was immunoSEQ multiplex PCR; TCRdb's version includes in-frame clones alone and lacks a portion of them. This table has fewer than 85,000 clones, 87% appearing once. The clonotype originates from an adult who received the AZD1222 COVID-19 vaccine. Specimen: peripheral blood, collected 28 days after the second AZD1222 dose. This chain connects TRBV7-2 to TRBJ2-2; D perhaps matches TRBD2 (6 bases). CDR3 amino acids: CASGTGNTGELFF. The DNA for the CDR3 is TGTGCTAGCGGAACAGGGAACACCGGGGAGCTGTTTTTT. Full variable domain (missing parts from reference TRBV7-2 and TRBJ2-2): GAGVSQSPSNKVTEKGKDVELRCDPISGHTALYWYRQSLGQGLEFLIYFQGNSAPDKSGLPSDRFSAERTGGSVSTLTIQRTQQEDSAVYLCASGTGNTGELFFGEGSRLTVL.